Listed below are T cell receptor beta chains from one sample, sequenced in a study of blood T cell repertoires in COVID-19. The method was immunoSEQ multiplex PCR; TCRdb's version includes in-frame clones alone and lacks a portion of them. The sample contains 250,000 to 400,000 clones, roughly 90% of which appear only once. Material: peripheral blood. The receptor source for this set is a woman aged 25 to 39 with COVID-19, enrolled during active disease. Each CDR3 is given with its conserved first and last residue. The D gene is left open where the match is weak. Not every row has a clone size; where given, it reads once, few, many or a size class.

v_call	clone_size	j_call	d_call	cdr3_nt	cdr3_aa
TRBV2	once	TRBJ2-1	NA	TGTGCCAGCAGTGATTGGAGTGAGCAGTTCTTC	CASSDWSEQFF
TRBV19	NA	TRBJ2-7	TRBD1	TGTGCCAGTAGTATAAACAGGGGCTACGAGCAGTACTTC	CASSINRGYEQYF
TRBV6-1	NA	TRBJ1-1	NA	TGTGCCAGCAGTGAAGGACAGGAGAACACTGAAGCTTTCTTT	CASSEGQENTEAFF
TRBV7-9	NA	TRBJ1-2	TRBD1	TGTGCCAGCAGCAAACGACAGGGGGCCGGGGGCTACACCTTC	CASSKRQGAGGYTF
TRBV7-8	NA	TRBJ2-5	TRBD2	TGTGCCAGCAGCTTACTGGGGGGGACCCAAGAGACCCAGTACTTC	CASSLLGGTQETQYF
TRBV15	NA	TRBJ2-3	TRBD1	TGTGCCACCAGTGGGGGACAGGGTGACGCAGATACGCAGTATTTT	CATSGGQGDADTQYF
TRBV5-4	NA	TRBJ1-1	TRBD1	TGTGCCAGCAGCTTGGTGGGACAGGGTGGTGAAGCTTTCTTT	CASSLVGQGGEAFF
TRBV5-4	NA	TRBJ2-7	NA	TGTGCCAGCAGCTTGGGCGGATTCTACGAGCAGTACTTC	CASSLGGFYEQYF
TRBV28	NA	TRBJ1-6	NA	TGTGCCAGCAGTTCGACAGGCCGCAATTCACCCCTCCACTTT	CASSSTGRNSPLHF
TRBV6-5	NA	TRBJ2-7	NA	TGTGCCAGCGGCAGTAGCGGAGTCTACGAGCAGTACTTC	CASGSSGVYEQYF
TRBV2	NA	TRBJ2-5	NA	TGTGCCAGCACTCAAGGGGCCAAGGGGGGGGAGACCCAGTACTTC	CASTQGAKGGETQYF
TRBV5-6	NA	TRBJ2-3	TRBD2	TGTGCCAGCAGCTTGCGGGAGGGCCTCGCAGATACGCAGTATTTT	CASSLREGLADTQYF
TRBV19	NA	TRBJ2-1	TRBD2	TGTGCCAGTCTAGCGGGAGGCAAGCAGTTCTTC	CASLAGGKQFF
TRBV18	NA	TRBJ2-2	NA	TGTGCCAGCTCACTGCGGGGGGACAGGGAGTATAACGGGGAGCTGTTTTTT	CASSLRGDREYNGELFF
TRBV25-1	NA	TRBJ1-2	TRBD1	TGTGCCAGCGAGCAGGGGGACTATGGCTACACCTTC	CASEQGDYGYTF
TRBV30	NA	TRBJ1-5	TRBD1	TGTGCCTGGAGAACAGGGGGCAATCAGCCCCAGCATTTT	CAWRTGGNQPQHF
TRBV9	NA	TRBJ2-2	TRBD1	TGTGCCAGCAGCCCACACATTACAGGGGGCGGCGCCGGGGAGCTGTTTTTT	CASSPHITGGGAGELFF
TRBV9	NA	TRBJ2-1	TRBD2	TGTGCCAGCAGCGCACTAATAGCGGGGGACTACAATGAGCAGTTCTTC	CASSALIAGDYNEQFF
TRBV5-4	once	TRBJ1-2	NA	TGTGCCAGCAGTTCAGGGTCTAACTATGGCTACACCTTC	CASSSGSNYGYTF